The present T cell receptor (beta chain) was sequenced within a study of T cells expressing NK-cell markers. TCRdb reworked the 5' RACE reads into one entry per CDR3 protein, no DNA. The table for this sample gives 300,000 to 450,000 distinct CDR3 sequences. The germline V gene has CDR1 MNHNS and CDR2 SASEGT. The CDR3 sequence is 16 residues long. The V and J genes are TRBV6-1 and TRBJ2-2; TCRdb indicates TRBD2, and absent DNA this call remains unverified. The sequence was obtained from a man aged 18-75 years in good health. The sample consisted of blood T cells: a sorted CD56 or NKG2C T cell subset, CD4+ or CD8+ T cells, or bulk PBMC T cells (not recorded which). CDR3 protein: CASNRLAGLNTGELFF.